This T cell receptor (beta chain) stems from a study of STAT5B mutations in CD4+ large granular lymphocyte leukemia. Study background: Among healthy donors, a particular HLA allele went with more CDR3 'QG' motifs. Overall study findings and caveats: Roughly a quarter of private leukemic clonotypes occurred rarely in other patients' non-leukemic repertoires.

Germline V gene data show CDR1 as PRHDT and CDR2 as FYEKMQ (reference sequence). There are 18 residues in the CDR3. V was pared by 2 bases and J by 7 bases, with 23 bases between. Profiling relied on immunoSEQ multiplex PCR, and the TCRdb table lists in-frame clones only, not all of them. The sample yields over 20,000 clones, 81% seen once. Regarding this clone: Its antigen remains unknown.

This chain joins TRBV13 and TRBJ1-4; the D gene is possibly TRBD1 (5 bases). The origin of this receptor is a human donor in good health. Specimen: CD4+ T cells from blood buffy coats. DNA of the CDR3: TGTGCCAGCAGCTTAAGGCTGCGGGGGGACCCCTTTGGTGAAAAACTGTTTTTT. This gives the protein CASSLRLRGDPFGEKLFF.